The 23 T cell receptor beta chains reported below all come from one sample, sequenced in a study of cytomegalovirus exposure and HLA in healthy donors. The PCR contained 60 Vbeta and 13 Jbeta primers. The protocol was immunoSEQ multiplex PCR, while the TCRdb copy is restricted to in-frame clones and leaves out a portion. The table records 100,000 to 150,000 clones, over 80% of them present only once. Sequencing was carried out using PBMCs. The receptor source for this set is a man younger than 35 in good health and CMV-seropositive.

The chain joins TRBV7-9 to TRBJ2-7, with 7 positions matching TRBD1. The J segment lost 4 bases and the V segment lost 4 bases, leaving 7 bases of the junction unmatched. CDR1 and CDR2 (germline): SEHNR, FQNEAQ (reference sequence). There are 14 residues in the CDR3. The DNA of the CDR3 is TGTGCCAGCAGCTCCGACAGGGAAGGTTACGAGCAGTACTTC. It is translated as CASSSDREGYEQYF. Filled out from reference TRBV7-9 and TRBJ2-7, the complete variable domain reads DTGVSQNPRHKITKRGQNVTFRCDPISEHNRLYWYRQTLGQGPEFLTYFQNEAQLEKSRLLSDRFSAERPKGSFSTLEIQRTEQGDSAMYLCASSSDREGYEQYFGPGTRLTVT.

The genes are TRBV7-8 and TRBJ2-2, with 7 bases fitting TRBD2. Germline trimming cut 0 bases from V and 1 base from J; bases unmatched to any gene: 2. The CDR3 spans 16 residues. CDR1 and CDR2 from the germline V gene are SGHVS and FQNEAQ. The CDR3 sequence is CASSLAWGGNTGELFF. The CDR3 nucleotides read TGTGCCAGCAGCTTAGCGTGGGGGGGGAACACCGGGGAGCTGTTTTTT. Drawing the rest from reference TRBV7-8 and TRBJ2-2, the complete variable domain is GAGVSQSPRYKVAKRGQDVALRCDPISGHVSLFWYQQALGQGPEFLTYFQNEAQLDKSGLPSDRFFAERPEGSVSTLKIQRTQQEDSAVYLCASSLAWGGNTGELFFGEGSRLTVL.

This rearrangement joins TRBV29-1 to TRBJ1-4; 9 positions match TRBD1. The germline gives CDR1 SQVTM, CDR2 ANQGSEA. Trimming at V came to 6 bases and at J to 7 bases, leaving 9 bases not matched to a gene. The CDR3 has 14 amino acids. CDR3 residues: CSVAQGQGSEKLFF. For the CDR3, the DNA is TGCAGCGTAGCTCAGGGACAGGGCAGTGAAAAACTGTTTTTT.

This clone was counted many times. V and J are TRBV6-1 and TRBJ1-5; unclear D gene. Germline values: CDR1 MNHNS, CDR2 SASEGT. The CDR3 loop spans 15 amino acids. V was trimmed by 11 bases and J by 2 bases, leaving 19 bases between them. CDR3 nucleotides: TGTGCCTCCGGCCTCACAGATACTGGCAATCAGCCCCAGCATTTT. Translation gives CASGLTDTGNQPQHF.

The J gene is TRBJ1-4, the V gene TRBV7-9, with D uncertain. The V gene lost 1 base and the J gene lost 0 bases, with 15 bases spanning the gap. CDR3 length: 18 amino acids. Germline V CDR1 and CDR2: SEHNR, FQNEAQ (reference sequence). The DNA for the CDR3 is TGTGCCAGCAGCTTAGAACTTATCGGCGAGGCAACTAATGAAAAACTGTTTTTT. This translates into CASSLELIGEATNEKLFF.

This clone showed up just a few times. The chain links TRBV5-4 to TRBJ1-6, with a weak D call TRBD1 (6 bases). This CDR3 comprises 14 residues. With 5 bases removed from V and 5 bases from J, the gap between germline ends came to 11 bases. The V gene's germline CDR1 is SGHNT and CDR2 YYREEE (reference sequence). DNA of the CDR3: TGTGCCAGCAGGTTACAGGGTGATAATTCACCCCTCCACTTT. Protein sequence: CASRLQGDNSPLHF.

The chain links TRBV11-2 to TRBJ2-2; 11 nucleotides align to TRBD2. CDR3 size: 18 residues. J lost 3 bases, V lost 6 bases, and 12 bases had no gene match. The germline V gene encodes CDR1 SGHAT and CDR2 FQNNGV. The CDR3, as DNA: TGTGCCAGCAGGCCTAGGAATAGCGGGGGGGCTTACACCGGGGAGCTGTTTTTT. Translation: CASRPRNSGGAYTGELFF.

This chain uses TRBV7-2 with TRBJ2-3; TRBD1 is a possible D gene (5 bases). Trimming took off 4 bases at V and 2 bases at J, with 13 bases between the two ends. The CDR3 spans 15 residues. Germline V gene lookup returns CDR1 SGHTA and CDR2 FQGNSA. The CDR3 nucleotides read TGTGCCAGCAGCTCCCCGACAGCTGCCACAGATACGCAGTATTTT. Its translation is CASSSPTAATDTQYF.

This sequence joins TRBV19 and TRBJ2-3; no definite D call. The germline V gene has CDR1 LNHDA and CDR2 SQIVND (reference sequence). V lost 2 bases to trimming and J lost 3 bases, with 12 bases between them. This CDR3 region has 15 residues. CDR3 residues: CASSITGSPTDTQYF. The DNA of the CDR3 is TGTGCCAGTAGTATAACCGGGTCACCAACAGATACGCAGTATTTT.

The CDR3 spells CASSLVFGGNSPLHF. The CDR3 DNA reads TGTGCCAGCAGCTTAGTGTTCGGGGGAAATTCACCCCTCCACTTT. The chain couples TRBV7-9 to TRBJ1-6; TRBD1 is a possible D gene (5 bases). The CDR3 sequence is 15 residues long. Germline values: CDR1 SEHNR, CDR2 FQNEAQ (reference sequence). The V end lost 1 base, the J end lost 7 bases, and 11 bases lay between the germline ends.

The chain combines TRBV9 with TRBJ2-5; 8 nucleotides match TRBD2. This CDR3 contains 17 residues. The V segment lost 0 bases and the J segment 4 bases; nucleotides outside the gene matches: 11. Germline V CDR1 and CDR2: SGDLS, YYNGEE. The CDR3 region has the DNA TGTGCCAGCAGCGTAGGGACGGGGGGGCCGTTAGGAGAGACCCAGTACTTC. This translates into CASSVGTGGPLGETQYF. Variable domain in full (rest from reference TRBV9 and TRBJ2-5): DSGVTQTPKHLITATGQRVTLRCSPRSGDLSVYWYQQSLDQGLQFLIQYYNGEERAKGNILERFSAQQFPDLHSELNLSSLELGDSALYFCASSVGTGGPLGETQYFGPGTRLLVL.

The CDR3 DNA is TGTGCCAGCAGCCTCATTGGGGACAGTCCCTACGAGCAGTACTTC. Protein: CASSLIGDSPYEQYF. The V and J genes are TRBV6-5 and TRBJ2-7; 7 bases match TRBD1. The CDR3 has 15 amino acids. Germline V gene sequence: CDR1 MNHEY, CDR2 SVGAGI. Trimming removed 6 bases from V and 2 bases from J; junction bases left unmatched: 10.

The rearrangement joins TRBV29-1 to TRBJ1-5, with a tentative D call TRBD1 (5 bases). Trimming took 5 bases from V and 4 from J, leaving 12 bases between them. Germline CDR1 is SQVTM and CDR2 is ANQGSEA. This CDR3 has 13 residues. For the CDR3, the DNA is TGCAGCGTTCTCGAGACAGTTAATCAGCCCCAGCATTTT. It translates to CSVLETVNQPQHF.

In regard to this clone: The sample has other DNA sequences that encode this CDR3 too. This chain links TRBV9 with TRBJ1-1; TRBD1 might be the D (6 bases). Germline CDR1 is SGDLS and CDR2 is YYNGEE. The CDR3 runs to 14 residues. V gave up 0 bases and J gave up 4 bases, with 10 bases separating them. CDR3 loop: CASSVGTGPTEAFF. CDR3 in DNA: TGTGCCAGCAGCGTAGGAACAGGGCCCACTGAAGCTTTCTTT.

This chain uses TRBV6-5 with TRBJ1-3; D unresolved. The CDR3 runs 15 residues. Germline values: CDR1 MNHEY, CDR2 SVGAGI. Trimming stripped 4 bases from V and 5 bases from J, with 15 bases between. The CDR3 DNA is TGTGCCAGCAGTTTGGCAGCGGCTTCTAGAAACACCATATATTTT. Translation: CASSLAAASRNTIYF.

The V gene is TRBV18, the J gene TRBJ2-1; tentative D call: TRBD2 (6 bases). The CDR3 is 15 residues long. V lost 2 bases, J lost 0 bases, and 8 bases lay in between. CDR1 and CDR2 from the germline V gene are KGHSH and LQKENI. CDR3 loop: CASSPGGSSYNEQFF. In nucleotides, the CDR3 is TGTGCCAGCTCACCAGGGGGGAGCTCCTACAATGAGCAGTTCTTC.

The chain is built from TRBV6-9 and TRBJ1-2, with 9 positions matching TRBD1. CDR3 size: 15 residues. The germline V gene has CDR1 MNHGY and CDR2 SVAAGI. J gave up 4 bases and V 7 bases, and 10 bases lay outside the gene matches. CDR3 in DNA: TGTGCCAGCATCTTTCTAGGACAGGGGTGCTATGGCTACACCTTC. Translation: CASIFLGQGCYGYTF.

The chain couples TRBV5-6 to TRBJ2-7, with D possibly TRBD2 on 6 matching bases. The CDR3 has 13 residues. The germline CDR1 and CDR2 sequences are SGHDT and YYEEEE. Trimming cost V 6 bases and J 2 bases, with 12 bases left between them. The CDR3 DNA sequence: TGTGCCAGCACCGCCGGGGGAGCCTACGAGCAGTACTTC. This gives the protein CASTAGGAYEQYF.

V is TRBV7-8 and J is TRBJ1-2, with a tentative D call TRBD1 (5 bases). From germline, CDR1 is SGHVS and CDR2 FQNEAQ. V was cut by 4 bases and J by 6 bases, with 18 bases left in between. The CDR3 contains 15 residues. The CDR3 nucleotides are TGTGCCAGCAGCTCCCTCCAGCAGGGTAGACATGGCTACACCTTC. Its translation is CASSSLQQGRHGYTF.

This sequence joins TRBV18 and TRBJ1-1, with 7 bases aligning to TRBD1. Germline values: CDR1 KGHSH, CDR2 LQKENI. CDR3 length: 18 residues. After removal of 0 bases from V and 2 bases from J, the junction contained 12 bases not matched to a gene. The CDR3 region has the DNA TGTGCCAGCTCACCACCGCTAGGTGGCACAGGGGCAAACACTGAAGCTTTCTTT. Its translation is CASSPPLGGTGANTEAFF.

This chain joins TRBV15 and TRBJ2-1, with TRBD2 identical over 14 bases. This CDR3 comprises 16 residues. CDR1 and CDR2 from the germline V gene are LNHNV and YYDKDF (reference sequence). J gave up 6 bases and V 5 bases, and 6 bases lay outside the gene matches. The CDR3 nucleotides are TGTGCCACCAGCTCCCGACTAGCGGGGGGGTTCAATGAGCAGTTCTTC. Its protein is CATSSRLAGGFNEQFF.

The chain recombines TRBV5-1 with TRBJ2-7; D might be TRBD1 (5 bases). In germline, CDR1 is SGHRS, CDR2 YFSETQ. V shed 4 bases and J shed 6 bases, with 11 bases lying between them. The CDR3 sequence is 12 residues long. The CDR3 bases are TGCGCCAGCAGCGGGGCTTCGGGCGAGCAGTACTTC. As protein: CASSGASGEQYF.

V and J are TRBV5-1 and TRBJ2-7; 9 bases agree with TRBD1. V shed 4 bases, J shed 3 bases, and the junction held 11 bases outside the gene matches. Germline V gene lookup returns CDR1 SGHRS and CDR2 YFSETQ. This CDR3 is built from 16 residues. CDR3 in amino acids: CASSRAGRTGDYEQYF. In nucleotides, the CDR3 is TGCGCCAGCAGCCGGGCCGGACGGACAGGGGACTACGAGCAGTACTTC.